This T cell receptor beta chain stems from a study of blood T cell repertoires in COVID-19. Study at large: Both acute and convalescent COVID-19 samples were obtained from the United States, Italy and Spain.

Using immunoSEQ multiplex PCR, the repertoire was profiled, and TCRdb retains in-frame clones only, with some absent. Among roughly 77,000 clones, approximately 88% were seen once, and the ten largest hold 5.1%. The CDR3 runs to 15 residues. In germline, CDR1 is SGHTA, CDR2 FQGTGA. Trimming removed 4 bases at V and 3 bases at J, with 13 bases between. The rearrangement links TRBV7-3 to TRBJ1-3; D possibly corresponds to TRBD1 (5 bases). The sequence was obtained from a human donor in a cohort sampled during active COVID-19. The specimen was peripheral blood. This chain's CDR3 is CASSSNGGGGNTIYF. In DNA form, the CDR3 reads TGTGCCAGCAGCTCTAACGGGGGTGGTGGAAACACCATATATTTT.